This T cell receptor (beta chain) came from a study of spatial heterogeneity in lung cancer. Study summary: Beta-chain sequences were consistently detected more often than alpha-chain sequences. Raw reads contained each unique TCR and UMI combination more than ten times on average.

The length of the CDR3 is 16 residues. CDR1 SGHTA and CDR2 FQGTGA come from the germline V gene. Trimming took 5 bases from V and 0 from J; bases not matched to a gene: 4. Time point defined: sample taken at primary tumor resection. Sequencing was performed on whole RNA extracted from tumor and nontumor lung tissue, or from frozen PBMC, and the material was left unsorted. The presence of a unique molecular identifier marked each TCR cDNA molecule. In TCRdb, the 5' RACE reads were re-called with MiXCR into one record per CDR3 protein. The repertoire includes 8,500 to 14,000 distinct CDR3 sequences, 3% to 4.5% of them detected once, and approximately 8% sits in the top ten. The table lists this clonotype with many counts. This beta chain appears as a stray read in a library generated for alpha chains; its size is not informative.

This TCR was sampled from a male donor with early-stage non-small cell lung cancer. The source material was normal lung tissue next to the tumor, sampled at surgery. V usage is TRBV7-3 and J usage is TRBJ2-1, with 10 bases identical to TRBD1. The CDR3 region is CASSPRDRGSYNEQFF. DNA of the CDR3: TGTGCCAGCAGCCCGCGGGACAGGGGCTCCTACAATGAGCAGTTCTTC.